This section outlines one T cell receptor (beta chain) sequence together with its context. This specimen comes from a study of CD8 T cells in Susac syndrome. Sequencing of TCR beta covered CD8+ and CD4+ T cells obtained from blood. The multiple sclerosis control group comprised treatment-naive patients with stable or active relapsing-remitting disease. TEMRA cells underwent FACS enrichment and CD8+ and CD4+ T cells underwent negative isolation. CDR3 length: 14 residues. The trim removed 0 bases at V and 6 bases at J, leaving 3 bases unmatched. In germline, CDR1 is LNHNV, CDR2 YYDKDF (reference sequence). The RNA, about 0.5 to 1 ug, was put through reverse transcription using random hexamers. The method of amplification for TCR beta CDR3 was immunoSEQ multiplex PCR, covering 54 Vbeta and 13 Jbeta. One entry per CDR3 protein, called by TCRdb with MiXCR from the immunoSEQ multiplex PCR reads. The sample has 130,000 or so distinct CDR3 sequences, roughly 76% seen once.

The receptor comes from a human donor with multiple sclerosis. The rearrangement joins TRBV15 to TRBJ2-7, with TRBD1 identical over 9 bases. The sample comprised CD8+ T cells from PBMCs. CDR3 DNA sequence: TGTGCCACCAGCAGAGATCGGACAGGGGTCGAGCAGTACTTC. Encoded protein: CATSRDRTGVEQYF.